The next 19 T cell receptor beta chains were all read from a single sample in a study of T cell repertoires in cytomegalovirus infection. TCRdb processed the reads anew with MiXCR; each CDR3 protein has one entry. The sample has around 170,000 distinct CDR3 sequences, roughly 17% seen once. What was sequenced was CD8+ T cells from PBMCs. Receptor source: a human donor in good health (CMV status not recorded). Some clones in this sample may be carry-over from other donors' samples.

The rearrangement joins TRBV7-9 to TRBJ2-1; D is perhaps TRBD1 (7 bases). The CDR3 has 15 amino acids. The germline gives CDR1 SEHNR, CDR2 FQNEAQ (reference sequence). The V gene lost 5 bases and the J gene lost 12 bases, with 23 bases spanning the gap. The CDR3 nucleotides are TGTGCCAGCAGCGCGGGACAGTACAATGAGTGGCGGCAGTTCTTC. Residues: CASSAGQYNEWRQFF.

This clonotype was observed a few times. This chain links TRBV28 with TRBJ2-7; weak D call: TRBD1 (5 bases). Germline values: CDR1 MDHEN, CDR2 SYDVKM. The CDR3 spans 13 residues. Trimming cost V 2 bases and J 3 bases, with 8 bases left between them. The CDR3 sequence is CASSLDDSYEQYF. DNA for the CDR3: TGTGCCAGCAGTTTAGACGACAGCTACGAGCAGTACTTC.

The gene calls are TRBV7-9 and TRBJ2-1; D call uncertain. The germline V gene encodes CDR1 SEHNR and CDR2 FQNEAQ (reference sequence). Trimming left V 1 base short and J 0 bases short, with 4 bases between. The CDR3 contains 14 residues. The CDR3 DNA follows: TGTGCCAGCAGCTTAGAAGTCTCCTACAATGAGCAGTTCTTC. Translation: CASSLEVSYNEQFF.

V and J are TRBV29-1 and TRBJ1-1; perhaps TRBD1 as D (6 bases). V was clipped by 4 bases and J by 1 base, with 16 bases between them. The CDR3 has 15 residues. The germline gives CDR1 SQVTM, CDR2 ANQGSEA. The CDR3 DNA sequence: TGCAGCGTTGTACTTCCCGGACAGCCGAACACTGAAGCTTTCTTT. Protein sequence: CSVVLPGQPNTEAFF.

The chain is built from TRBV29-1 and TRBJ2-5; 9 nucleotides line up with TRBD2. In germline, CDR1 is SQVTM, CDR2 ANQGSEA. There are 14 residues in the CDR3. Unmatched junction bases numbered 5, after V lost 4 bases and J lost 2 bases. CDR3 DNA: TGCAGCGTTGTTCTAGCGGGGCTTCAAGAGACCCAGTACTTC. Translating gives CSVVLAGLQETQYF.

This sequence joins TRBV29-1 and TRBJ2-1; tentative D call: TRBD2 (6 bases). The V gene's germline CDR1 is SQVTM and CDR2 ANQGSEA. The CDR3 is made up of 14 amino acids. The V and J ends lost 7 bases and 4 bases respectively, with 17 bases between them. The CDR3 nucleotides are TGCAGCGGTTTAAGACTAGTAGCGTACAATGAGCAGTTCTTC. This translates into CSGLRLVAYNEQFF.

This clonotype has only a few counts. This chain links TRBV7-2 with TRBJ2-7, with TRBD2 as a possible D gene (6 bases). The CDR3 is 15 amino acids. The ends were cut back, 1 base at V and 0 bases at J, with 10 bases in the middle. CDR1 is SGHTA, CDR2 FQGNSA, per germline. The CDR3: CASSLGGGYSYEQYF. The CDR3 DNA sequence: TGTGCCAGCAGCTTAGGTGGGGGGTACTCCTACGAGCAGTACTTC. Combining the CDR3 with reference TRBV7-2 and TRBJ2-7 gives the whole variable domain GAGVSQSPSNKVTEKGKDVELRCDPISGHTALYWYRQSLGQGLEFLIYFQGNSAPDKSGLPSDRFSAERTGGSVSTLTIQRTQQEDSAVYLCASSLGGGYSYEQYFGPGTRLTVT.

The sample holds a few counts of this clonotype. The gene calls are TRBV11-2 and TRBJ2-1; 7 nucleotides align to TRBD2. The CDR3 runs to 13 residues. J gave up 8 bases and V 5 bases, and 6 bases lay outside the gene matches. Germline V lookup: CDR1 SGHAT, CDR2 FQNNGV. The CDR3 nucleotides read TGTGCCAGCAGCGGGGACTACAGCGATGAGCAGTTCTTC. Residues: CASSGDYSDEQFF.

This clonotype was detected many times. The J gene is TRBJ2-1, the V gene TRBV12-3 or TRBV12-4; the D gene is possibly TRBD2 (6 bases). The CDR3 runs 15 residues. V lost 5 bases to trimming and J lost 3 bases, with 14 bases between them. The CDR3 DNA sequence: TGTGCCAGCAGTCCCACGGGACTGGGCTACAATGAGCAGTTCTTC. The encoded protein is CASSPTGLGYNEQFF.

The genes are TRBV7-2 and TRBJ2-2; perhaps TRBD1 as D (5 bases). Germline lookup yields CDR1 SGHTA and CDR2 FQGNSA. The V end lost 2 bases, the J end lost 4 bases, and 14 bases lay between the germline ends. The CDR3 runs to 16 residues. This CDR3 is CASSLPGRVGTGELFF. DNA for the CDR3: TGTGCCAGCAGCTTACCAGGCAGGGTGGGCACCGGGGAGCTGTTTTTT.

This chain links TRBV12-3 or TRBV12-4 with TRBJ2-1, with D perhaps TRBD1 (6 bases). This CDR3 comprises 14 residues. Deletions cut 6 bases from V and 2 bases from J, with 11 bases between. The DNA of the CDR3 is TGTGCCAGCAGCCTGACAGGAGCCTACAATGAGCAGTTCTTC. It is translated as CASSLTGAYNEQFF.

This clonotype was counted a few times. The chain employs TRBV28 and TRBJ1-1; 9 bases align to TRBD1. Looked up from germline, CDR1 is MDHEN and CDR2 is SYDVKM. This CDR3 spans 15 amino acids. The ends lost 5 bases at V and 1 base at J; junction bases unmatched: 5. For the CDR3, the DNA is TGTGCCAGCAGTCCGTGGACAGGGGCGAACACTGAAGCTTTCTTT. This sequence encodes CASSPWTGANTEAFF. Variable domain in full (rest from reference TRBV28 and TRBJ1-1): DVKVTQSSRYLVKRTGEKVFLECVQDMDHENMFWYRQDPGLGLRLIYFSYDVKMKEKGDIPEGYSVSREKKERFSLILESASTNQTSMYLCASSPWTGANTEAFFGQGTRLTVV.

CDR3 bases: TGCAGTGCGAGGGACGGCCTGGGCGGCTACACCTTC. This translates into CSARDGLGGYTF. V and J are TRBV20-1 and TRBJ1-2; D may be TRBD1 (5 bases). The ends were cut back, 6 bases at V and 8 bases at J, with 16 bases in the middle. The CDR3 covers 12 residues. Germline V CDR1 and CDR2: DFQATT, SNEGSKA (reference sequence).

This clonotype was counted a few times. The V and J genes are TRBV4-2 and TRBJ2-1, with D possibly being TRBD2 (6 bases). Germline V gene sequence: CDR1 LGHNA, CDR2 YNFKEQ. The CDR3 totals 16 residues. V was clipped by 4 bases and J by 0 bases, with 13 bases between them. The CDR3 loop is CASSLGGESSYNEQFF. The CDR3 nucleotides read TGTGCCAGCAGCCTTGGAGGGGAAAGCTCCTACAATGAGCAGTTCTTC.

This clonotype was observed a few times. The chain links TRBV28 to TRBJ1-2, with a possible D match to TRBD1 (5 bases). The CDR3 runs to 15 residues. CDR1 and CDR2 from the germline V gene are MDHEN and SYDVKM. Trimming took off 5 bases at V and 5 bases at J, with 18 bases between the two ends. Written as DNA, the CDR3 is TGTGCCAGCAGTGGGTACAACGAAGAGGGGTATGGCTACACCTTC. It encodes CASSGYNEEGYGYTF.

V and J are TRBV7-2 and TRBJ2-5, with TRBD2 matching over 7 bases. This CDR3 spans 14 amino acids. V shed 5 bases, J shed 0 bases, and the junction held 3 bases outside the gene matches. The germline gives CDR1 SGHTA, CDR2 FQGNSA. CDR3 coding DNA: TGTGCCAGCAGCCTCGGGGGGTACCAAGAGACCCAGTACTTC. It is translated as CASSLGGYQETQYF.

The CDR3 here is CASGNTGELFF. The CDR3, as DNA: TGTGCCAGTGGTAACACCGGGGAGCTGTTTTTT. The chain joins TRBV19 to TRBJ2-2; D remains unclear. The V and J ends lost 8 bases and 2 bases respectively, with 3 bases between them. CDR3 size: 11 residues. Germline V gene lookup returns CDR1 LNHDA and CDR2 SQIVND (reference sequence).

This clonotype was seen a few times. This chain uses TRBV20-1 with TRBJ1-1, with D unresolved. CDR1 and CDR2 (germline): DFQATT, SNEGSKA (reference sequence). This CDR3 has 15 residues. V lost 0 bases, J lost 5 bases, and 16 bases lay in between. The CDR3 coding sequence is TGCAGTGCTAGAGATAGGGTAATGTCGCGGACTGAAGCTTTCTTT. This gives the protein CSARDRVMSRTEAFF.

The rearrangement joins TRBV7-6 to TRBJ2-2; TRBD1 might be the D (5 bases). Trimming cost V 5 bases and J 4 bases, with 14 bases left between them. The germline CDR1 and CDR2 sequences are SGHVS and FNYEAQ. CDR3 length: 15 amino acids. The CDR3 sequence: CASSPRGSSTGELFF. CDR3 coding DNA: TGTGCCAGCAGCCCTAGGGGCAGTAGCACCGGGGAGCTGTTTTTT.